This T cell receptor beta chain was profiled in a study of blood T cell repertoires in COVID-19. Across the whole study: Collection of acute and convalescent COVID-19 samples took place in the United States, Italy and Spain. From T cells, B-cell-depleted T cells, or PBMCs came the material, which was cDNA or gDNA.

Enrolled during active infection, Seattle patients were then followed longitudinally. Original processing methods: Estimation of nucleated cell counts was performed using reference gene primer amplification. Clones were sequenced by immunoSEQ multiplex PCR, and TCRdb holds only the in-frame ones, with some missing. That table furnishes V, J and clone size, whereas the DNA furnished D and trimming. The table includes roughly 340,000 clones, roughly 90% detected once. Losses at the gene ends were 4 bases for V and 7 bases for J; bases not matched to a gene: 14. Germline V gene sequence: CDR1 MNHNS, CDR2 SASEGT. The CDR3 is made up of 17 amino acids.

The sequence was collected from a woman in her thirties with COVID-19, enrolled during active disease. This chain joins TRBV6-1 and TRBJ1-1, with 11 bases lining up with TRBD1. Sequencing input: peripheral blood. This CDR3 reads CASSAEKGTGGVSEAFF. CDR3 nucleotide sequence: TGTGCCAGCAGTGCGGAGAAAGGGACAGGGGGGGTCAGTGAAGCTTTCTTT.